The 21 T cell receptor beta chains given below trace back to one sample, sequenced in a study of T cells after posttransplantation cyclophosphamide (dated by TCRdb to 2016 to 2017). The treatment or condition label corresponds to: high-dose cyclophosphamide on days +3 and +4 as single-agent GVHD prophylaxis. Busulfan and fludarabine conditioning, a related or unrelated marrow graft, and cyclophosphamide on days +3 and +4 were given to PTCy patients. The library was generated by the immunoSEQ multiplex PCR assay. As stored in TCRdb, this immuneACCESS dataset retains in-frame rearrangements with V and J assigned. A fraction of the clones does not appear; measured against another copy, unresolved V genes explain less than half of the discrepancy, and the remainder lacks a known reason. The sample table shows fewer than 13,000 clones, and around 86% are seen once. The top ten clones comprise roughly a quarter of the sample.

The sample in question was CD4+ T cells sorted from PBMCs, obtained after allogeneic stem cell transplant with posttransplant cyclophosphamide. The receptors shown here come from a male patient aged 25-45 years who received an allogeneic stem cell transplant from a related donor, was CMV-positive, and had acute GVHD only. After a transplant, some of the T cells may come from the graft donor.

The V gene is TRBV4-3, the J gene TRBJ1-5, with D tentatively TRBD1 (5 bases). Per the germline V gene, CDR1 is LGHNA and CDR2 is YSLEER. V shed 0 bases and J shed 0 bases, with 12 bases lying between them. This CDR3 has 17 amino acids. CDR3 nucleotide sequence: TGCGCCAGCAGCCAAGACGTCAGGGTCTATAGCAATCAGCCCCAGCATTTT. Amino acid sequence: CASSQDVRVYSNQPQHF.

The chain recombines TRBV18 with TRBJ2-7; 7 bases fit TRBD1. This CDR3 region has 15 residues. Germline V lookup: CDR1 KGHSH, CDR2 LQKENI. V shed 2 bases and J 3 bases; nucleotides not matched to a gene: 7. For the CDR3, the DNA is TGTGCCAGCTCACCAGTTGGGGACAGTAGCTACGAGCAGTACTTC. It yields the protein CASSPVGDSSYEQYF.

CDR3 sequence reads: CASSIRVGEAFF. The CDR3 region has the DNA TGTGCCAGTAGTATACGGGTGGGTGAAGCTTTCTTT. The chain carries TRBV19 and TRBJ1-1; D gene unclear. Germline loops: CDR1 LNHDA, CDR2 SQIVND (reference sequence). The CDR3 spans 12 residues. V was pared by 2 bases and J by 7 bases, with 8 bases between.

The J gene is TRBJ1-3, the V gene TRBV7-2; D ambiguous. The ends were cut back, 1 base at V and 3 bases at J, with 7 bases in the middle. CDR1 SGHTA and CDR2 FQGNSA come from the germline V gene. This CDR3 contains 14 residues. For the CDR3, the DNA is TGTGCCAGCAGCTTAGGCGGAGATGGAAACACCATATATTTT. It is translated as CASSLGGDGNTIYF.

The CDR3 reads CASRDRQGQRQPQHF. For the CDR3, the DNA is TGTGCCAGCAGGGACCGACAGGGGCAGAGGCAGCCCCAGCATTTT. The chain couples TRBV2 to TRBJ1-5; 8 bases align to TRBD1. The ends lost 6 bases at V and 7 bases at J; junction bases unmatched: 11. There are 15 residues in the CDR3. Germline V gene data show CDR1 as SNHLY and CDR2 as FYNNEI.

The chain is built from TRBV7-2 and TRBJ2-7, with 10 positions matching TRBD1. The CDR3 has 16 residues. CDR1 and CDR2 from the germline V gene are SGHTA and FQGNSA. Unmatched junction bases numbered 3, after V lost 1 base and J lost 0 bases. CDR3 DNA sequence: TGTGCCAGCAGCTTAGGGACAGGGGGGTACTCCTACGAGCAGTACTTC. Protein: CASSLGTGGYSYEQYF.

This clone is a singleton in its sample. This rearrangement joins TRBV5-4 to TRBJ2-7, with 14 bases that match TRBD2. Germline CDR1 reads SGHNT; CDR2 reads YYREEE (reference sequence). V shed 3 bases, J shed 6 bases, and the junction held 2 bases outside the gene matches. CDR3 length: 14 amino acids. The CDR3 here is CASSSGLAGAEQYF. For the CDR3, the DNA is TGTGCCAGCAGCTCGGGACTAGCGGGGGCCGAGCAGTACTTC. Complete variable domain (other parts from reference TRBV5-4 and TRBJ2-7): ETGVTQSPTHLIKTRGQQVTLRCSSQSGHNTVSWYQQALGQGPQFIFQYYREEENGRGNFPPRFSGLQFPNYSSELNVNALELDDSALYLCASSSGLAGAEQYFGPGTRLTVT.

This chain links TRBV7-9 with TRBJ2-3, with 9 bases matching TRBD2. Germline trimming cut 5 bases from V and 0 bases from J; bases unmatched to any gene: 6. This CDR3 spans 16 amino acids. The germline CDR1 and CDR2 sequences are SEHNR and FQNEAQ (reference sequence). The CDR3 DNA follows: TGTGCCAGCAGCCCTCTTCTAGCGGGGAGCACAGATACGCAGTATTTT. Protein: CASSPLLAGSTDTQYF.

The chain recombines TRBV7-2 with TRBJ2-1; 13 bases agree with TRBD2. V lost 2 bases to trimming and J lost 4 bases; unmatched junction nucleotides: 11. CDR3 size: 19 residues. In germline, CDR1 is SGHTA, CDR2 FQGNSA. The CDR3 reads CASSLRSPGLAGAYNEQFF. The CDR3 DNA reads as TGTGCCAGCAGCTTAAGGTCACCAGGACTAGCGGGGGCGTACAATGAGCAGTTCTTC. Full variable domain (remainder filled in from reference TRBV7-2 and TRBJ2-1): GAGVSQSPSNKVTEKGKDVELRCDPISGHTALYWYRQSLGQGLEFLIYFQGNSAPDKSGLPSDRFSAERTGGSVSTLTIQRTQQEDSAVYLCASSLRSPGLAGAYNEQFFGPGTRLTVL.

This chain links TRBV11-3 with TRBJ2-1; D may be TRBD1 (6 bases). Trimming shortened V by 5 bases and J by 2 bases, and 16 bases separated the two germline ends. The germline V gene encodes CDR1 SGHNT and CDR2 YENEEA. The CDR3 has 16 amino acids. CDR3 bases: TGTGCCAGCAGCCTGGGGGCCTCAGGCCCCTACAATGAGCAGTTCTTC. Translation gives CASSLGASGPYNEQFF.

The chain uses TRBV27 and TRBJ1-2; D may be TRBD1 (6 bases). Trimming cost V 2 bases and J 7 bases, with 11 bases left between them. Germline V CDR1 and CDR2: MNHEY, SMNVEV (reference sequence). The CDR3 has 13 amino acids. CDR3 nucleotides: TGTGCCAGCAGTTTACGCAGGGGATTTGGCTACACCTTC. As protein: CASSLRRGFGYTF.

This clone was observed once. The J gene is TRBJ2-3, the V gene TRBV7-2; TRBD2 aligns across 8 bases. The CDR3 is 15 residues long. With V trimmed by 2 bases and J by 3 bases, 4 bases remained unmatched. CDR1 is SGHTA, CDR2 FQGNSA, per germline. The CDR3 DNA reads TGTGCCAGCAGCTTAAGGACTAGCCTAACAGATACGCAGTATTTT. Translating gives CASSLRTSLTDTQYF. Based on the CDR3 plus reference TRBV7-2 and TRBJ2-3, the full variable domain is GAGVSQSPSNKVTEKGKDVELRCDPISGHTALYWYRQSLGQGLEFLIYFQGNSAPDKSGLPSDRFSAERTGGSVSTLTIQRTQQEDSAVYLCASSLRTSLTDTQYFGPGTRLTVL.

The J gene is TRBJ2-3, the V gene TRBV5-6; 9 bases fit TRBD2. Losses at the gene ends were 0 bases for V and 1 base for J; bases not matched to a gene: 0. Germline-derived CDR1 and CDR2 are SGHDT and YYEEEE. CDR3 size: 15 residues. The CDR3 bases are TGTGCCAGCAGCTTGGCTAGCGGGGGCACAGATACGCAGTATTTT. It yields the protein CASSLASGGTDTQYF.

The chain has TRBV5-1 and TRBJ1-1; a possible D gene is TRBD1 (5 bases). Per germline, CDR1 SGHRS and CDR2 YFSETQ. The CDR3 has 15 amino acids. V lost 4 bases, J lost 1 base, and 14 bases lay in between. CDR3 coding DNA: TGCGCCAGCAGCCCTTCCGACAGACCGAACACTGAAGCTTTCTTT. Translating it yields CASSPSDRPNTEAFF.

The chain couples TRBV11-1 to TRBJ2-2; no firm D call. The V end was cut by 1 base, the J end by 6 bases, with 6 bases between. The CDR3 is 13 amino acids. Germline V gene data show CDR1 as SGHAT and CDR2 as FQDESV (reference sequence). In DNA form, the CDR3 reads TGTGCCAGCAGCTTAGACAACGCCGGGGAGCTGTTTTTT. It yields the protein CASSLDNAGELFF.

The chain recombines TRBV19 with TRBJ1-5; TRBD1 might be the D (6 bases). This CDR3 has 14 residues. V was cut by 2 bases and J by 6 bases, with 11 bases left in between. Germline CDR1 and CDR2: LNHDA and SQIVND (reference sequence). The CDR3 sequence is CASSIKTGPQPQHF. CDR3 DNA: TGTGCCAGTAGTATAAAGACAGGTCCTCAGCCCCAGCATTTT.

This chain uses TRBV10-3 with TRBJ1-1, with 7 bases that match TRBD1. Germline trimming cut 7 bases from V and 1 base from J; bases unmatched to any gene: 3. CDR3 length equals 13 residues. Per the germline V gene, CDR1 is ENHRY and CDR2 is SYGVKD. The CDR3 sequence is CAITRDRNTEAFF. The CDR3 DNA follows: TGTGCCATCACCCGGGACAGGAACACTGAAGCTTTCTTT.

The chain links TRBV21-1 to TRBJ1-2. TRBV21-1 is designated a pseudogene. The CDR3 has 16 residues. The CDR3 DNA reads as TGTGCCAGCAGCAAAAGTGGGGCCGGGAGTTACTATGGCTACACCTTC. Translated: CASSKSGAGSYYGYTF.

A single count supports this clone. The chain links TRBV5-1 to TRBJ1-1, with a weak D call TRBD1 (6 bases). The CDR3 loop spans 14 amino acids. Trimming cost V 2 bases and J 1 base, with 9 bases left between them. Germline CDR1 and CDR2: SGHRS and YFSETQ. In nucleotides, the CDR3 is TGCGCCAGCAGCTTAACAGGGAGGAACACTGAAGCTTTCTTT. Its translation is CASSLTGRNTEAFF.

Only one count was recorded for this clone. The gene calls are TRBV5-4 and TRBJ2-1; 12 bases align to TRBD2. CDR1 and CDR2 (germline): SGHNT, YYREEE (reference sequence). CDR3 length equals 18 residues. V shed 0 bases and J 3 bases; nucleotides not matched to a gene: 7. CDR3: CASSLGLAGGLNYNEQFF. Written as DNA, the CDR3 is TGTGCCAGCAGCTTGGGTCTAGCGGGGGGGCTTAACTACAATGAGCAGTTCTTC.

Note on this clone: Germline and junction disagree at one end, which may indicate a read error. V and J are TRBV7-6 and TRBJ2-1, with 11 bases matching TRBD2. The CDR3 has 16 residues. In germline, CDR1 is SGHVS, CDR2 FNYEAQ. The CDR3 sequence is CASSKIAGGRYSEQFF. CDR3 nucleotide sequence: TGTGCCAGCAGCAAGATAGCGGGGGGGCGTTACAGTGAGCAGTTCTTC. Together with reference TRBV7-6 and TRBJ2-1, the CDR3 gives the full variable domain: GAGVSQSPRYKVTKRGQDVALRCDPISGHVSLYWYRQALGQGPEFLTYFNYEAQQDKSGLPNDRFSAERPEGSISTLTIQRTEQRDSAMYRCASSKIAGGRYSEQFFGPGTRLTVL.